This T cell receptor (beta chain) emerged from a study of blood T cell repertoires in COVID-19. Study-wide context: Samples taken during acute and convalescent COVID-19 were collected in the United States, Italy and Spain.

The cohort comprised adults aged 18 to 89 years residing in approximately 25 US areas. Either two negative PCRs, clearance, or symptom resolution qualified Cohort 3 donors as recovered. Authors' analysis steps: Estimation of nucleated cell counts was performed using reference gene primer amplification. The protocol was immunoSEQ multiplex PCR, while the TCRdb copy is restricted to in-frame clones and leaves out a portion. V and J calls and clone size come straight from that table; D and trimming were deduced from the DNA. Found here are fewer than 250,000 clones, roughly 83% of them singletons; the top ten hold 3.2%. The sequence was collected from a woman in her twenties or thirties who had recovered from COVID-19. Sequencing input: PBMCs or T cells enriched from blood (not recorded which).

In nucleotides, the CDR3 is TGTGCCAGCAGTTCCCCAGGGGACGGACTGGAGTATGGCTACACCTTC. Amino acid sequence: CASSSPGDGLEYGYTF. The gene calls are TRBV27 and TRBJ1-2, with a tentative D call TRBD1 (6 bases). V was cut by 4 bases and J by 5 bases, with 20 bases left in between. The CDR3 contains 16 residues. Germline V gene data show CDR1 as MNHEY and CDR2 as SMNVEV (reference sequence).